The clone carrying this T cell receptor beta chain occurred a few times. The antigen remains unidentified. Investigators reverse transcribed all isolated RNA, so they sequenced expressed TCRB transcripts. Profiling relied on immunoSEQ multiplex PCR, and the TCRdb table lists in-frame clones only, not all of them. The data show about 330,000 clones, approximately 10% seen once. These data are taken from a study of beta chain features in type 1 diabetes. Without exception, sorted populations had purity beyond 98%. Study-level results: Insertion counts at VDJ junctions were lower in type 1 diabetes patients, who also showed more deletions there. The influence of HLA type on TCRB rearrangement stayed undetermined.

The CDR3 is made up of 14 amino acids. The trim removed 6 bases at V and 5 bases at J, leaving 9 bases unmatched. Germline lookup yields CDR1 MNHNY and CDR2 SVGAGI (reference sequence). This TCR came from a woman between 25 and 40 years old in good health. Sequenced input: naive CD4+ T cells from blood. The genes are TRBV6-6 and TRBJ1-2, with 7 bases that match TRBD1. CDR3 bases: TGTGCCAGCAGGGCTACAGGGGACAGATATGGCTACACCTTC. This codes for CASRATGDRYGYTF.